These T cell receptor beta chains were read from a single sample in a study of cytomegalovirus exposure and HLA in healthy donors. Using immunoSEQ multiplex PCR, the repertoire was profiled, and TCRdb retains in-frame clones only, with some absent. There are approximately 200,000 clones in the sample; more than 65% occur only once, and about 3% lies in the top ten. The sequenced sample consisted of PBMCs. These receptors came from a woman aged 25 to 39 in good health and CMV-seropositive. Both conserved end residues are part of each CDR3. The D gene is left open where the match is weak. Some rows have no size entry. The others give once, few or many, or a class for an expanded clone.

>NA|TRBV4-2|NA|TRBJ1-5
CASSQEGHRNQPQHF
TGTGCCAGCAGCCAAGAGGGGCACCGCAATCAGCCCCAGCATTTT
>TRBD2|TRBV25-1|once|TRBJ2-5
CASSDPLAGGQGTQYF
TGTGCCAGCAGTGATCCACTAGCGGGAGGGCAGGGGACCCAGTACTTC
>TRBD2|TRBV10-2|medium-sized|TRBJ2-2
CASSGSGATGELFF
TGCGCCAGCAGTGGGAGCGGGGCCACCGGGGAGCTGTTTTTT
>NA|TRBV10-2|NA|TRBJ2-7
CASSERYEQYF
TGCGCCAGCAGTGAGCGCTACGAGCAGTACTTC
>TRBD1|TRBV9|few|TRBJ1-4
CASSRTGTGDEKLFF
TGTGCCAGCAGCCGAACCGGGACAGGGGATGAAAAACTGTTTTTT
>NA|TRBV19|NA|TRBJ2-1
CASSISYYNEQFF
TGTGCCAGTAGTATAAGCTACTACAATGAGCAGTTCTTC
>NA|TRBV5-1|NA|TRBJ2-1
CASSESYYEQFF
TGCGCCAGCAGTGAGAGTTACTATGAGCAGTTCTTC
>TRBD2|TRBV2|NA|TRBJ2-5
CASSGRARETQYF
TGTGCCAGTAGCGGGAGGGCGAGAGAGACCCAGTACTTC
>NA|TRBV19|NA|TRBJ2-3
CASSTDIADTQYF
TGTGCCAGTAGTACTGACATAGCAGATACGCAGTATTTT
>TRBD1|TRBV4-1|NA|TRBJ2-1
CASSPVGQGRNEQFF
TGCGCCAGCAGCCCCGTCGGACAGGGGCGGAATGAGCAGTTCTTC
>TRBD2|TRBV2|many|TRBJ2-7
CASNTLLAGVSYEQYF
TGTGCCAGCAATACTTTACTAGCGGGAGTTTCCTACGAGCAGTACTTC
>NA|TRBV11-3|NA|TRBJ2-3
CASSLFPGTQYF
TGTGCCAGCAGCCTGTTTCCGGGTACGCAGTATTTT
>NA|TRBV19|NA|TRBJ2-7
CASSSGFSYEQYF
TGTGCCAGTAGTAGCGGGTTCTCCTACGAGCAGTACTTC
>TRBD2|TRBV28|NA|TRBJ2-5
CASSLSSVWTSGREGYETQYF
TGTGCCAGCAGTTTATCCAGCGTGTGGACTAGCGGGAGGGAGGGCTACGAGACCCAGTACTTC
>NA|TRBV2|NA|TRBJ1-5
CATRSQGVGQPQHF
TGTGCCACAAGATCACAAGGGGTTGGACAGCCCCAGCATTTT
>TRBD1|TRBV28|NA|TRBJ1-2
CASSILQGAVYGYTF
TGTGCCAGCAGTATATTACAGGGGGCCGTCTATGGCTACACCTTC
>TRBD1|TRBV28|NA|TRBJ2-7
CASSLYQGVPYEQYF
TGTGCCAGCAGTTTATATCAGGGGGTACCCTACGAGCAGTACTTC
>TRBD2|TRBV27|NA|TRBJ2-7
CASKRGTAPGSEQYF
TGTGCCAGCAAGCGGGGGACGGCACCAGGTTCCGAGCAGTACTTC
>NA|TRBV11-2|NA|TRBJ2-5
CASNGGSETQYF
TGTGCCAGCAACGGGGGTTCAGAGACCCAGTACTTC
>TRBD1|TRBV18|NA|TRBJ2-3
CASSPGTGYTDTQYF
TGTGCCAGCTCACCAGGGACAGGATACACAGATACGCAGTATTTT
>TRBD2|TRBV15|NA|TRBJ2-1
CATSRPGLAGVVEQFF
TGTGCCACCAGCAGACCGGGACTAGCGGGAGTTGTTGAGCAGTTCTTC
>TRBD2|TRBV6-7|NA|TRBJ2-7
CASSYDSGSGNEQYF
TGTGCCAGCAGTTACGATAGCGGGAGCGGAAACGAGCAGTACTTC